The present entry profiles one T cell receptor (beta chain) with its context. This record belongs to a study of blood T cell repertoires in COVID-19. Germline V gene sequence: CDR1 LGHNA, CDR2 YNFKEQ. The CDR3 is made up of 18 amino acids. V trimming: 4 bases; J trimming: 1 base; junction bases outside the gene matches: 9. Only in-frame clones appear in the TCRdb table, and some are missing; sequencing was by immunoSEQ multiplex PCR. The data hold 200,000 to 250,000 clones, with roughly 80% observed a single time. Sequenced input: peripheral blood. The sequence was collected from an elderly woman with acute or convalescent COVID-19. The J gene is TRBJ2-5, the V gene TRBV4-2, with 13 bases matching TRBD2. The CDR3 bases are TGTGCCAGCAGCCTCGGGACTAGCGGGGAGCTACCCCAAGAGACCCAGTACTTC. Translating gives CASSLGTSGELPQETQYF.